This TCR beta chain was captured in a study of post-analysis software for immune sequencing data. Study-level results: Normalized Chao1 diversity was significantly reduced in patients versus controls. Relative to controls, patients had five TRBV segments at higher frequency, with TRBV5-6, TRBV5-1 and TRBV20-1 among these.

The CDR3 contains 12 residues. Trimming at V came to 6 bases and at J to 5 bases, leaving 2 bases not matched to a gene. CDR1 is MNHEY and CDR2 is SVGAGI in the germline V gene. TCR beta cDNA libraries included unique molecular identifiers. TCRdb called the PCR reads again in MiXCR, with one record for every CDR3 protein. The repertoire holds under 650,000 distinct CDR3 sequences, with roughly two fifths as singletons. As concerns this clonotype: No antigen is known for it.

The sample was blood. The TCR was taken from a girl between 5 and 17 years old with multiple sclerosis. The chain combines TRBV6-5 with TRBJ1-1; 8 bases fit TRBD1. The CDR3 DNA reads as TGTGCCAGCAGGACAGGGGCTACTGAAGCTTTCTTT. Its protein product is CASRTGATEAFF.